This TCR beta chain originates from a study of T-cell reconstitution after alpha-beta-depleted transplantation in children. General study results and limits: Approximately two months post-transplant, alpha-beta T cells reportedly originated from several hundred expanded graft clones. There were some patients whose high TCRbeta diversity at day 60 came from surviving recipient T cells and thymic progenitors.

For TCRbeta, the library was prepared with unique molecular identifiers. Each CDR3 protein gets one entry after TCRdb re-called the PCR reads with MiXCR. The table includes about 250,000 distinct CDR3 sequences, about 24% detected once. With respect to this clonotype: Its antigen is undetermined.

Germline V gene sequence: CDR1 MNHEY, CDR2 SMNVEV (reference sequence). Germline trimming cut 6 bases from V and 4 bases from J; bases unmatched to any gene: 11. The CDR3 runs 16 residues. This specimen consisted of PBMCs, mostly from graft donor cells, obtained 360 days after TCRalphabeta/CD19-depleted stem cell transplant. This receptor was identified in a female patient aged 2-9 years who had a stem cell transplant for congenital amegakaryocytic thrombocytopenia, so the T cells may come from the graft donor. The J gene is TRBJ2-7, the V gene TRBV27, with 11 bases identical to TRBD1. The CDR3 DNA sequence: TGTGCCAGCAGCGTTACCAGGACAGGGGGCATTTACGAGCAGTACTTC. This encodes CASSVTRTGGIYEQYF.